This is a list of T cell receptor beta chains from one sample in a study of T cell responses to AZD1222 COVID-19 vaccine. The method was immunoSEQ multiplex PCR; TCRdb's version includes in-frame clones alone and lacks a portion of them. Here the sample spans fewer than 150,000 clones, over 90% being singletons. The sample in question was peripheral blood, obtained on day 0 of AZD1222 vaccination. These receptors came from an adult in good health. Each CDR3 is given without its conserved first and last residue. The order of the fields is J gene, V gene, clone size, CDR3 protein. Size is omitted from some rows. Given values are once, few, many or a class for expanded clones.

TRBJ1-1 TRBV10-3 once AISERGPAEAF
TRBJ1-5 TRBV6-5 . ASTAGQGSNQPQH
TRBJ1-2 TRBV19 . ASSIGPSSSGYGYT
TRBJ2-7 TRBV29-1 few SVLGQGTSYEQY
TRBJ1-1 TRBV5-8 . ASSIVREAF
TRBJ1-4 TRBV5-1 . ASSSGDRGNEKLF
TRBJ1-1 TRBV30 . AWSSKRDSTEAF
TRBJ1-1 TRBV19 . ASSLAGLMNTEAF
TRBJ2-4 TRBV6-1 . ASSEALGRSGVNIQY
TRBJ1-2 TRBV7-2 . ASSLDRTSVLYGYT
TRBJ1-2 TRBV2 . ASSVSIYGYT
TRBJ2-2 TRBV6-5 . ASSPSPGELF
TRBJ1-4 TRBV5-3 . ARSPGTANEKLF
TRBJ1-1 TRBV9 . ASGTGGRNTEAF
TRBJ1-6 TRBV11-3 . ASSLAVDSPLH
TRBJ1-3 TRBV25-1 few ASSLPAGNTIY
TRBJ2-7 TRBV25-1 once ASAEGYEQY
TRBJ1-2 TRBV4-1 . ASSHEMTYKIGYT
TRBJ2-1 TRBV7-9 once ASSSSRSSYNEQF
TRBJ2-7 TRBV6-5 . ASSYGTGIEQY
TRBJ1-1 TRBV11-2 once ASIDRGRYTEAF
TRBJ1-5 TRBV2 . ASSVGRNQPQH
TRBJ2-2 TRBV10-3 . AISESKTGVGGELF
TRBJ1-2 TRBV4-2 . ASSQVVLTGGGYT
TRBJ1-2 TRBV9 once ASSVEPGARYYGYT
TRBJ1-6 TRBV7-9 once ASSLAEPLH
TRBJ1-1 TRBV4-1 . ASSLGLQGVNTEAF
TRBJ2-2 TRBV3-1/TRBV3-2 . ASSGTGSNTGELF
TRBJ1-1 TRBV7-3 . ASSLTPNTEAF
TRBJ2-7 TRBV6-1 . ASSEEGWQEYYEQY
TRBJ1-6 TRBV6-2/TRBV6-3 . ASSPGGENSPLH
TRBJ1-1 TRBV18 once ASSPRGHDTEAF
TRBJ1-4 TRBV19 . ASSPRDRGNEKLF
TRBJ1-1 TRBV10-1 . ASSERIGGTEAF
TRBJ2-1 TRBV27 . ASSLWGGVSEQF
TRBJ1-1 TRBV9 . ASSGSGTEAF
TRBJ2-1 TRBV19 . ASSILRGGEQF
TRBJ1-6 TRBV7-9 . ASSLMSQENSPLH
TRBJ2-1 TRBV15 . ATSSGRWSEQF
TRBJ1-1 TRBV7-2 . ASSYQTSDTEAF
TRBJ1-5 TRBV5-1 . ASSLDGLNQPQH
TRBJ1-2 TRBV7-2 . ASSDPTGGWGGYT
TRBJ2-2 TRBV11-2 . ASSPGWTGELF
TRBJ2-7 TRBV3-1/TRBV3-2 . ASSQEERYEQY
TRBJ2-7 TRBV6-5 . ASSPTRSSYEQY
TRBJ1-2 TRBV5-3 . APRAAPGNYGYT
TRBJ1-3 TRBV6-5 once ASAANSGNTIY
TRBJ2-3 TRBV27 . ASSRTGAGDTQY
TRBJ1-6 TRBV5-6 few ASSLDSPGNSPLH
TRBJ2-2 TRBV6-1 . ASSEVGTGRGRTRELF
TRBJ1-3 TRBV5-4 . ASSGMDSSSGNTIY
TRBJ1-6 TRBV2 . ASSPSTPLH
TRBJ1-5 TRBV28 . ASSSVNQPQH
TRBJ2-1 TRBV19 . ASSSTGRSYNEQF